These 5 T cell receptor beta chains originate from one sample sequenced in a study of cytomegalovirus exposure and HLA in healthy donors (dated by TCRdb to about 2017). The library relied on the immunoSEQ multiplex PCR assay. The multiplex PCR relied on a mix of 60 forward primers for TCR Vbeta segments and 13 reverse primers for TCR Jbeta segments. The table was pulled from immuneACCESS by TCRdb, which kept in-frame rearrangements only. Such tables lose some clones; where checked, under half of the loss comes from unresolved V genes, and the rest has no known cause. Across this sample there are some 170,000 clones, with 60% to 80% seen only once. 6.3% of the sample rests with the top ten. Specimen: PBMCs. These receptors all stem from a man in his forties in good health and CMV-seropositive.

The gene calls are TRBV10-3 and TRBJ1-2, with D tentatively TRBD1 (6 bases). The CDR3 totals 14 residues. V lost 0 bases, J lost 3 bases, and 8 bases lay in between. Germline V gene sequence: CDR1 ENHRY, CDR2 SYGVKD. CDR3 sequence: CAISESAGDYGYTF. In DNA form, the CDR3 reads TGTGCCATCAGTGAGTCCGCAGGGGACTATGGCTACACCTTC.

The table lists this clone with a count of one. This CDR3 is CASSPRLAGGTGELFF. In DNA form, the CDR3 reads TGTGCCAGCAGCCCCAGACTAGCGGGAGGGACCGGGGAGCTGTTTTTT. The chain has TRBV7-9 and TRBJ2-2; the match to TRBD2 covers 14 bases. Per germline, CDR1 SEHNR and CDR2 FQNEAQ (reference sequence). The V segment lost 5 bases and the J segment 5 bases; nucleotides outside the gene matches: 4. The CDR3 runs 16 residues.

CDR3 sequence: CASRRTGGGNYGYTF. The CDR3 DNA reads as TGTGCCAGTAGGCGGACAGGGGGGGGAAACTATGGCTACACCTTC. The chain combines TRBV19 with TRBJ1-2, with TRBD1 matching 10 bases. Per the germline V gene, CDR1 is LNHDA and CDR2 is SQIVND (reference sequence). V lost 6 bases and J lost 2; bases outside the gene matches: 6. The CDR3 loop spans 15 amino acids.

The chain recombines TRBV11-2 with TRBJ2-2; 11 bases are shared with TRBD2. Germline V gene sequence: CDR1 SGHAT, CDR2 FQNNGV. The V gene end was trimmed by 5 bases and the J gene end by 2 bases; junction bases not matched to a gene: 7. The CDR3 has 17 residues. The DNA of the CDR3 is TGTGCCAGCAGCCACACTAGCGGGAGTGTAAACACCGGGGAGCTGTTTTTT. Protein: CASSHTSGSVNTGELFF.

This chain connects TRBV6-4 to TRBJ2-1, with D tentatively TRBD2 (6 bases). In germline, CDR1 is MRHNA, CDR2 SNTAGT. The length of the CDR3 is 16 residues. Trimming pared 4 bases from V and 2 bases from J, leaving 15 bases between. The CDR3 DNA reads TGTGCCAGCAGTGCCTCGCCTAGCGTGACCTACAATGAGCAGTTCTTC. This gives the protein CASSASPSVTYNEQFF.